The rows below give T cell receptor beta chains drawn from one sample of a study of Ad26.COV2.S vaccination and SARS-CoV-2 variants. TCRdb keeps only in-frame clones here, not all; method: immunoSEQ multiplex PCR. The sample contains some 190,000 clones, around nine tenths of which appear only once. Sequenced material: peripheral blood, taken after recovery from COVID-19. Source of these receptors: a human donor who had recovered from COVID-19. Each CDR3 is given with its conserved first and last residue.

v_call cdr3_length cdr3_aa
TRBV12-3/TRBV12-4 11 CASSAVYEQYF
TRBV6-5 12 CASGTSGYGYTF
TRBV19 12 CASYSGTGAQYF
TRBV5-1 18 CASSLGSTGFDSNQPQHF
TRBV4-2 15 CASSQDLSSYNEQFF
TRBV5-8 16 CASSSGTSGGSDTQYF
TRBV28 12 CASSLSVYGYTF
TRBV30 13 CAWDPGGFYGYTF
TRBV9 15 CASSVDWGSSYEQYF
TRBV1 15 CTSSQPERGTYEQYF
TRBV5-1 15 CASSLTVGSNYGYTF
TRBV2 14 CASTVDSSSYEQYF
TRBV19 14 CASSILGGLSGYTF
TRBV6-4 12 CASSGLQETQYF
TRBV6-1 15 CASSENHYSNQPQHF
TRBV2 17 CASSTNPGLAGAYEQYF
TRBV6-2/TRBV6-3 14 CASSLDTSTDTQYF
TRBV2 16 CASSDLGLAGHYEQYF
TRBV12-3/TRBV12-4 12 CASSFKRYEQYF
TRBV6-5 13 CASSKSSAYEQFF
TRBV28 14 CASSFRGARRTQYF
TRBV12-3/TRBV12-4 13 CASSLDRGYGYTF
TRBV9 14 CASSARSGENTIYF
TRBV6-5 15 CASSYGDNPTDTQYF
TRBV19 15 CASSIGGHLNTEAFF
TRBV10-3 16 CAISESVGLAYNEQFF
TRBV2 13 CASSVDPAEGYTF
TRBV5-1 13 CASRTGGRTEAFF
TRBV27 17 CASSPFGTSGRVYEQFF
TRBV23-1 12 CASRPLRREQFF
TRBV5-6 17 CASSWGGPGTATYEQYF
TRBV12-3/TRBV12-4 13 CASSLASSYEQYF
TRBV3-1/TRBV3-2 14 CASSQVSSADTQYF
TRBV2 14 CAGKKGEGYRELFF
TRBV28 15 CASSFPTGANEKLFF
TRBV2 13 CASTPRRERTQYF
TRBV27 16 CASSLRRVPGSQPQHF
TRBV11-2 19 CASSSPPKLAGANTGELFF
TRBV28 16 CASSLGGTPSPYGYTF
TRBV7-9 17 CASSPPASGVSGETQYF
TRBV7-2 13 CASSWGPQDTQYF
TRBV6-7 18 CASRGPRWAEKGNQPQHF
TRBV6-6 16 CASSYTERSYNSPLHF
TRBV4-1 16 CASSPPNTVSTDTQYF
TRBV11-2 15 CASSLGAGNSYEQYF
TRBV6-5 13 CASRDLYQETQYF
TRBV3-1/TRBV3-2 14 CASSPQLAKDEQYF
TRBV20-1 11 CSASGGLEQYF
TRBV6-5 13 CATAGFNNEKLFF